Each of the 16 T cell receptor beta chains below was sequenced from the same sample in a study of T-cell memory formation after mild COVID-19. MiXCR, run by TCRdb on the 5' RACE reads, gives a single entry per CDR3 protein. The data show 110,000 to 150,000 distinct CDR3 sequences, under 30% seen once. The source material was PBMCs or a T cell subset sorted from them (not recorded which). The receptors shown here come from an adult woman who had mild COVID-19 (a few samples of this study predate the infection). Cell type and time point are not known.

Details on this clonotype: Compared with germline, one end of the junction differs, possibly owing to a read error. V usage is TRBV12-5 and J usage is TRBJ2-1; 13 positions agree with TRBD2. Germline V CDR1 and CDR2: LGHNT, FRNRAP. This CDR3 comprises 15 residues. The CDR3 DNA sequence: TGTGCTAGAGGTTTGGGAGGGACTAGCGGGGATGAGCAGTTCTTC. Its protein product is CARGLGGTSGDEQFF.

V gene TRBV7-6 combines with J gene TRBJ1-2; D possibly corresponds to TRBD1 (6 bases). Germline lookup yields CDR1 SGHVS and CDR2 FNYEAQ. This CDR3 has 15 residues. V was pared by 5 bases and J by 3 bases, with 16 bases between. The CDR3, as DNA: TGTGCCAGCAGCCCCGCAATTGGGGGCTACTATGGCTACACCTTC. Translating it yields CASSPAIGGYYGYTF.

The V and J genes are TRBV24-1 and TRBJ2-7; 10 nucleotides align to TRBD2. Germline V lookup: CDR1 KGHDR, CDR2 SFDVKD. The CDR3 is 13 residues long. J lost 5 bases, V lost 5 bases, and 2 bases had no gene match. The CDR3 region has the DNA TGTGCCACCAGTGCTCTAGCGGGAGACGAGCAGTACTTC. Translation gives CATSALAGDEQYF.

This clonotype has only a few counts. The chain combines TRBV5-1 with TRBJ1-4, with D unresolved. From germline, CDR1 is SGHRS and CDR2 YFSETQ. The CDR3 contains 12 residues. Trimming cost V 1 base and J 14 bases, with 12 bases left between them. CDR3 nucleotides: TGCGCCAGCAGCTTGTTCGAGGGAACTCTGTTTTTT. Encoded protein: CASSLFEGTLFF. The full variable domain, in which reference TRBV5-1 and TRBJ1-4 provide the parts outside the CDR3, is KAGVTQTPRYLIKTRGQQVTLSCSPISGHRSVSWYQQTPGQGLQFLFEYFSETQRNKGNFPGRFSGRQFSNSRSEMNVSTLELGDSALYLCASSLFEGTLFFGSGTQLSVL.

The chain combines TRBV11-2 with TRBJ2-7; tentatively, D is TRBD2 (6 bases). Germline-derived CDR1 and CDR2 are SGHAT and FQNNGV. V was shortened by 5 bases and J by 4 bases, with 9 bases between the two germline ends. The CDR3 is made up of 12 amino acids. The CDR3 spells CASSRLVYEQYF. The CDR3 DNA follows: TGTGCCAGCAGCAGACTAGTATACGAGCAGTACTTC.

This rearrangement joins TRBV7-6 to TRBJ2-7; a weak D match, TRBD1 (6 bases). The length of the CDR3 is 17 residues. Germline V gene data show CDR1 as SGHVS and CDR2 as FNYEAQ. V was clipped by 3 bases and J by 2 bases, with 20 bases between them. The CDR3 DNA sequence: TGTGCCAGCAGCTTGGAGGTCGACAGGAGTCACCCCTACGAGCAGTACTTC. It codes for CASSLEVDRSHPYEQYF.

This clonotype was found a few times. The CDR3 region has the DNA TGCGCCAGCAGCCAAGGGGTCACTTCCACAGATACGCAGTATTTT. This gives the protein CASSQGVTSTDTQYF. The V gene is TRBV4-1, the J gene TRBJ2-3, with D unresolved. The CDR3 is 15 amino acids. Germline CDR1 MGHRA, CDR2 YSYEKL. The V and J ends lost 1 base and 2 bases respectively, with 10 bases between them.

This clonotype was counted a few times. The rearrangement joins TRBV9 to TRBJ2-1; tentatively, D is TRBD2 (6 bases). The CDR3 spans 12 residues. Germline values: CDR1 SGDLS, CDR2 YYNGEE. The V gene lost 4 bases and the J gene lost 8 bases, with 10 bases spanning the gap. The CDR3 bases are TGTGCCAGCAGCCCCCAGCGGGATGAGCAGTTCTTC. Amino acid sequence: CASSPQRDEQFF.

The chain combines TRBV5-6 with TRBJ2-7; 7 nucleotides match TRBD1. There are 14 residues in the CDR3. Germline values: CDR1 SGHDT, CDR2 YYEEEE. V gave up 0 bases and J gave up 4 bases; unmatched junction bases: 4. Written as DNA, the CDR3 is TGTGCCAGCAGCTTGGGGGGACAGAGTTACGAGCAGTACTTC. It encodes CASSLGGQSYEQYF.

The gene calls are TRBV19 and TRBJ2-4; the D gene is possibly TRBD1 (5 bases). Trimming shortened V by 5 bases and J by 6 bases, and 17 bases separated the two germline ends. This CDR3 has 15 amino acids. CDR1 and CDR2 (germline): LNHDA, SQIVND (reference sequence). Here the CDR3 reads CASSPGLGLGNIQYF. The CDR3 DNA sequence: TGTGCCAGTAGTCCCGGCCTGGGGCTTGGAAACATTCAGTACTTC.

The chain links TRBV6-5 to TRBJ1-2, with unresolved D. V gave up 5 bases and J gave up 5 bases, with 18 bases separating them. The V gene's germline CDR1 is MNHEY and CDR2 SVGAGI. The CDR3 consists of 15 residues. DNA of the CDR3: TGTGCCAGCAGTAGCCTCCGGGCTGTACGATATGGCTACACCTTC. This encodes CASSSLRAVRYGYTF.

The rearrangement links TRBV6-2 or TRBV6-3 to TRBJ1-1; possibly TRBD1 for D (5 bases). This CDR3 is 17 amino acids long. Germline assignment: CDR1 MNHEY and CDR2 SVGEGT. V was cut by 2 bases and J by 3 bases, with 19 bases left in between. The CDR3 coding sequence is TGTGCCAGCAGTTACGAGGGATCAAGGGGCGGTTACACTGAAGCTTTCTTT. This translates into CASSYEGSRGGYTEAFF.

This clonotype was seen a handful of times. The chain has TRBV6-1 and TRBJ1-1, with D possibly being TRBD1 (6 bases). V lost 0 bases, J lost 1 base, and 9 bases lay in between. CDR3 length: 15 residues. Germline CDR1 reads MNHNS; CDR2 reads SASEGT. The CDR3 here is CASSEAGGANTEAFF. In nucleotides, the CDR3 is TGTGCCAGCAGTGAAGCAGGGGGGGCGAACACTGAAGCTTTCTTT.

This clonotype was observed a handful of times. This chain links TRBV12-3 or TRBV12-4 with TRBJ1-5; 9 positions match TRBD1. This CDR3 contains 14 residues. V lost 5 bases to trimming and J lost 7 bases; unmatched junction nucleotides: 6. In DNA form, the CDR3 reads TGTGCCAGCAGTCGGGACAGGGTGAGACAGCCCCAGCATTTT. Translated: CASSRDRVRQPQHF.

This sequence joins TRBV5-5 and TRBJ2-3; 8 bases agree with TRBD2. The trim removed 4 bases at V and 6 bases at J, leaving 10 bases unmatched. Germline values: CDR1 SGHKS, CDR2 YYEKEE (reference sequence). The CDR3 runs 15 residues. Written as DNA, the CDR3 is TGTGCCAGCAGCATCACGAGAAGACTAGCGGATACGCAGTATTTT. Protein product: CASSITRRLADTQYF.

This clonotype appeared a few times. The genes are TRBV24-1 and TRBJ1-2, with D unclear. The length of the CDR3 is 16 residues. The ends were cut back, 0 bases at V and 0 bases at J, with 10 bases in the middle. CDR1 and CDR2 (germline): KGHDR, SFDVKD. This CDR3 reads CATSDLKEGPNYGYTF. The CDR3 DNA reads as TGTGCCACCAGTGATTTGAAGGAGGGCCCTAACTATGGCTACACCTTC.